This T cell receptor (beta chain) was identified in a study of cytomegalovirus exposure and HLA in healthy donors. Whole-study findings and limits: With later analysis, a missense DCLRE1C variant became linked to TCR beta V- and J-gene trimming. Specificity for CMV antigens was confirmed in vitro for a few of the CMV-associated chains. The listing of roughly 160 TCR beta chains classed them as cytomegalovirus-associated.

As concerns this clone: Its specificity is unknown.

There were likely unrecorded immune exposures, though donors were nominally healthy when sampled. The V gene lost 0 bases and the J gene lost 0 bases, with 18 bases spanning the gap. CDR1 MRHNA and CDR2 SNTAGT come from the germline V gene. The CDR3 is made up of 20 amino acids. The PCR used 60 Vbeta and 13 Jbeta primers. Profiled with immunoSEQ multiplex PCR; TCRdb holds only in-frame clones, not every one. The sample has 90,000 to 130,000 clones; about four fifths are singletons. This sequence originates from a man in his thirties or forties in good health and CMV-seropositive. Specimen: PBMCs. The chain employs TRBV6-4 and TRBJ1-6, with D tentatively TRBD1 (5 bases). The CDR3 DNA reads as TGTGCCAGCAGTGACTCGAATAGGGTACAGGAGAGCTCCTATAATTCACCCCTCCACTTT. Translating it yields CASSDSNRVQESSYNSPLHF.